This section outlines one T cell receptor (beta chain) sequence together with its context. This sample is part of a study of blood T cell dynamics during melanoma immunotherapy. Study details: First-line therapy was either pembrolizumab or nivolumab with ipilimumab for metastatic melanoma.

As for time point: week 3, after first cycle of checkpoint inhibitor. One draw preceded checkpoint blockade; another followed its first cycle at week 3. V lost 5 bases to trimming and J lost 3 bases; unmatched junction nucleotides: 6. The CDR3 covers 15 residues. Germline CDR1 and CDR2: KGHSH and LQKENI. Some clones are missing from TCRdb's copy, which holds only in-frame ones; the method was immunoSEQ multiplex PCR. The data contain approximately 11,000 clones, around 86% of them singletons. This sequence was found in a human donor with melanoma. This specimen was blood, taken from a patient treated with checkpoint blockade. The V call is TRBV18, the J call TRBJ1-4; TRBD1 matches at 7 bases. The CDR3 region is CASSNQQGPNEKLFF. CDR3 nucleotides: TGTGCCAGCTCAAACCAACAGGGGCCTAATGAAAAACTGTTTTTT.